The 2 T cell receptor beta chains below all came from one sample that was sequenced in a study of OX40 agonist ivuxolimab in advanced cancers. TCRdb's table, derived via immunoSEQ multiplex PCR, lists solely in-frame clones and lacks some. The table has fewer than 100,000 clones, over 90% seen once; the top ten hold about 6.7%. Sequencing was performed on CD4+ or CD8+ T cells sorted from blood, taken in a trial of the OX40 agonist ivuxolimab. The receptors were sampled from an adult with an advanced solid tumor such as melanoma, head and neck, liver or kidney cancer.

This clone was seen more than once but under ten times. The chain is built from TRBV6-5 and TRBJ1-2; D remains ambiguous. From germline, CDR1 is MNHEY and CDR2 SVGAGI. CDR3 length equals 12 residues. V dropped 2 bases and J dropped 4 bases, with 5 bases sitting between them. The CDR3 region is CASSYDGYGYTF. The CDR3 region has the DNA TGTGCCAGCAGTTACGACGGCTATGGCTACACCTTC.

This rearrangement joins TRBV27 to TRBJ2-1; a weak D match, TRBD2 (6 bases). Germline assignment: CDR1 MNHEY and CDR2 SMNVEV (reference sequence). The CDR3 covers 14 residues. The V and J ends lost 6 bases and 0 bases respectively, with 9 bases between them. The CDR3 nucleotides read TGTGCCAGCAGCCTGGGACTCTCCTACAATGAGCAGTTCTTC. It yields the protein CASSLGLSYNEQFF.